Presented here are 27 T cell receptor beta chains from one specimen sequenced in a study of OX40 agonist ivuxolimab in advanced cancers. The data were produced by immunoSEQ multiplex PCR, yet TCRdb's version contains in-frame clones alone and is incomplete. The sample shows about 100,000 clones, 84% of them seen only once. The starting material was CD4+ or CD8+ T cells sorted from blood, obtained in a trial of the OX40 agonist ivuxolimab. Receptors were obtained from an adult with an advanced solid tumor such as melanoma, head and neck, liver or kidney cancer.

This chain uses TRBV5-1 with TRBJ1-1; D is perhaps TRBD1 (5 bases). The germline V gene encodes CDR1 SGHRS and CDR2 YFSETQ. Trimming removed 2 bases from V and 3 bases from J, with 8 bases in between. The CDR3 runs 13 residues. DNA for the CDR3: TGCGCCAGCAGCTTTGTGACAGACACTGAAGCTTTCTTT. Encoded protein: CASSFVTDTEAFF. Combining the CDR3 with reference TRBV5-1 and TRBJ1-1 gives the whole variable domain KAGVTQTPRYLIKTRGQQVTLSCSPISGHRSVSWYQQTPGQGLQFLFEYFSETQRNKGNFPGRFSGRQFSNSRSEMNVSTLELGDSALYLCASSFVTDTEAFFGQGTRLTVV.

This sequence joins TRBV5-6 and TRBJ2-1, with no clear D. V gave up 4 bases and J gave up 6 bases, with 11 bases separating them. Germline CDR1 and CDR2: SGHDT and YYEEEE. The CDR3 is made up of 13 amino acids. The CDR3 nucleotides are TGTGCCAGCAGCGGTGGTACACTCAATGAGCAGTTCTTC. It specifies CASSGGTLNEQFF.

The V call is TRBV11-2, the J call TRBJ2-7, with 13 bases that match TRBD2. CDR1 is SGHAT and CDR2 is FQNNGV in the germline V gene. The CDR3 has 14 residues. Trimming at V came to 6 bases and at J to 5 bases, leaving 4 bases not matched to a gene. CDR3 coding DNA: TGTGCCAGCAGATCGGGACTAGCGGGGAACGAGCAGTACTTC. Protein sequence: CASRSGLAGNEQYF.

Comment on this clone: The sample contains more than one DNA sequence encoding this CDR3. V is TRBV11-3 and J is TRBJ2-3, with TRBD1 identical over 9 bases. The CDR3 has 15 residues. V trimming: 1 base; J trimming: 1 base; junction bases outside the gene matches: 0. Per germline, CDR1 SGHNT and CDR2 YENEEA. DNA for the CDR3: TGTGCCAGCAGCTTAGGGACAGGGGGCACAGATACGCAGTATTTT. This gives the protein CASSLGTGGTDTQYF.

This clone was seen more than once but under ten times. The chain has TRBV6-1 and TRBJ2-1, with 8 bases fitting TRBD2. Per the germline V gene, CDR1 is MNHNS and CDR2 is SASEGT. The CDR3 has 15 residues. After removal of 6 bases from V and 3 bases from J, the junction contained 7 bases not matched to a gene. In nucleotides, the CDR3 is TGTGCCAGCAGCTTCGAGCGGGAGCACTACAATGAGCAGTTCTTC. It yields the protein CASSFEREHYNEQFF.

The V and J genes are TRBV10-3 and TRBJ1-1; TRBD1 matches at 9 bases. This CDR3 contains 14 residues. The germline gives CDR1 ENHRY, CDR2 SYGVKD. With 7 bases clipped from V and 6 bases from J, the junction kept 9 bases outside the gene matches. CDR3: CAITRGQGVSEAFF. For the CDR3, the DNA is TGTGCCATCACCCGGGGACAGGGCGTTTCTGAAGCTTTCTTT.

The gene calls are TRBV2 and TRBJ1-1, with 8 bases fitting TRBD1. The germline CDR1 and CDR2 sequences are SNHLY and FYNNEI. V shed 6 bases and J 5 bases; nucleotides not matched to a gene: 5. The CDR3 runs 13 residues. CDR3 in amino acids: CASRGDRGTEAFF. The DNA for the CDR3 is TGTGCCAGCAGGGGAGACAGGGGAACTGAAGCTTTCTTT.

The chain links TRBV7-2 to TRBJ2-7, with 8 nucleotides matching TRBD2. With 1 base clipped from V and 1 base from J, the junction kept 6 bases outside the gene matches. The CDR3 is made up of 16 amino acids. Germline loops: CDR1 SGHTA, CDR2 FQGNSA. CDR3 sequence reads: CASSLGAGGRSYEQYF. The CDR3 coding sequence is TGTGCCAGCAGCTTAGGGGCCGGCGGGAGGTCCTACGAGCAGTACTTC.

The V and J genes are TRBV7-3 and TRBJ1-2; D remains unclear. V lost 6 bases, J lost 8 bases, and 16 bases lay in between. CDR3 length: 13 residues. Germline V gene sequence: CDR1 SGHTA, CDR2 FQGTGA. CDR3 DNA sequence: TGTGCCAGCAGTACAGAGGCCGGGAGAGGCTACACCTTC. Translated: CASSTEAGRGYTF.

This clone was seen a handful of times. This sequence joins TRBV4-1 and TRBJ2-1; 7 positions agree with TRBD1. This CDR3 is built from 16 residues. After removal of 0 bases from V and 4 bases from J, the junction contained 6 bases not matched to a gene. Germline V CDR1 and CDR2: MGHRA, YSYEKL. The CDR3 reads CASSQEWQGVYNEQFF. The CDR3 nucleotides are TGCGCCAGCAGCCAAGAGTGGCAGGGGGTGTACAATGAGCAGTTCTTC.

V usage is TRBV11-2 and J usage is TRBJ1-3, with D uncertain. The V end lost 1 base, the J end lost 9 bases, and 4 bases lay between the germline ends. The CDR3 is 11 amino acids. From germline, CDR1 is SGHAT and CDR2 FQNNGV. CDR3 in DNA: TGTGCCAGCAGCTTAGGAGGCACCATATATTTT. Protein: CASSLGGTIYF.

The V and J genes are TRBV9 and TRBJ1-2; D gene unclear. This CDR3 region has 14 residues. Deletions cut 4 bases from V and 4 bases from J, with 14 bases between. Per germline, CDR1 SGDLS and CDR2 YYNGEE. In nucleotides, the CDR3 is TGTGCCAGCAGCTATAACGACCGGCCCTATGGCTACACCTTC. Protein: CASSYNDRPYGYTF.

This clone turned up a few times. The chain uses TRBV29-1 and TRBJ2-1; D possibly corresponds to TRBD1 (5 bases). This CDR3 region has 11 residues. The germline gives CDR1 SQVTM, CDR2 ANQGSEA. V was trimmed by 8 bases and J by 8 bases, leaving 13 bases between them. In nucleotides, the CDR3 is TGCAGCATCCGACAGTACGATGAGCAGTTCTTC. Translation: CSIRQYDEQFF.

The chain recombines TRBV7-2 with TRBJ2-2; TRBD1 aligns across 8 bases. This CDR3 spans 15 amino acids. Germline values: CDR1 SGHTA, CDR2 FQGNSA. With V trimmed by 5 bases and J by 0 bases, 2 bases remained unmatched. In nucleotides, the CDR3 is TGTGCCAGCAGCCCACAGGGGGCGAACACCGGGGAGCTGTTTTTT. Translated, it gives CASSPQGANTGELFF.

This rearrangement joins TRBV14 to TRBJ2-7; 10 bases fit TRBD1. Germline CDR1 and CDR2: SGHDN and FVKESK. CDR3 length: 14 residues. Trimming at V came to 4 bases and at J to 9 bases, leaving 9 bases not matched to a gene. CDR3 in DNA: TGTGCCAGCAGCCCTCTGGGACAGGGGCGAGGGCAGTACTTC. It translates to CASSPLGQGRGQYF.

The rearrangement joins TRBV7-3 to TRBJ2-7; D call uncertain. V gave up 5 bases and J gave up 1 base, with 18 bases separating them. The CDR3 is made up of 16 amino acids. The germline V gene has CDR1 SGHTA and CDR2 FQGTGA. The CDR3 sequence is CASSPYRVGRSYEQYF. Written as DNA, the CDR3 is TGTGCCAGCAGCCCATATAGGGTCGGACGATCCTACGAGCAGTACTTC.

The V and J genes are TRBV11-1 and TRBJ1-5, with no clear D. The length of the CDR3 is 13 residues. V was trimmed by 2 bases and J by 5 bases, leaving 7 bases between them. CDR1 SGHAT and CDR2 FQDESV come from the germline V gene (reference sequence). This CDR3 is CASSLMRDQPQHF. DNA of the CDR3: TGTGCCAGCAGCTTAATGAGAGATCAGCCCCAGCATTTT.

This clone was detected a few times. The chain combines TRBV5-6 with TRBJ2-3; the D is unclear. Trimming cost V 0 bases and J 4 bases, with 9 bases left between them. The CDR3 runs 14 residues. Germline CDR1 SGHDT, CDR2 YYEEEE. In nucleotides, the CDR3 is TGTGCCAGCAGCTTGGTGTCGGGTGCAGATACGCAGTATTTT. This encodes CASSLVSGADTQYF.

This chain links TRBV18 with TRBJ2-3, with D perhaps TRBD1 or TRBD2 (5 bases each). V gave up 2 bases and J gave up 5 bases, with 14 bases separating them. CDR3 size: 15 residues. Germline V gene lookup returns CDR1 KGHSH and CDR2 LQKENI. The CDR3: CASSPEGLLGDTQYF. For the CDR3, the DNA is TGTGCCAGCTCACCAGAGGGGCTACTGGGAGATACGCAGTATTTT.

The chain recombines TRBV15 with TRBJ1-2; 12 bases are shared with TRBD1. Germline lookup yields CDR1 LNHNV and CDR2 YYDKDF (reference sequence). V dropped 4 bases and J dropped 3; count of bases not matched to a gene: 9. The CDR3 is 17 residues long. This CDR3 reads CATSIERDRGHHYGYTF. The CDR3 coding sequence is TGTGCCACCAGCATTGAACGGGACAGGGGGCATCACTATGGCTACACCTTC.

The chain joins TRBV6-6 to TRBJ2-7; D gene unclear. V gave up 2 bases and J gave up 3 bases, with 8 bases separating them. This CDR3 is built from 13 residues. Germline V gene sequence: CDR1 MNHNY, CDR2 SVGAGI (reference sequence). CDR3 nucleotides: TGTGCCAGCAGTTACAAGGCCGGCTACGAGCAGTACTTC. Protein: CASSYKAGYEQYF.

The chain joins TRBV2 to TRBJ2-3; no clear D. The CDR3 is 11 residues long. Germline V gives CDR1 SNHLY, CDR2 FYNNEI. V was shortened by 6 bases and J by 1 base, with 2 bases between the two germline ends. The chain's CDR3 is CASRRTDTQYF. The CDR3 DNA reads as TGTGCCAGCAGGCGCACAGATACGCAGTATTTT.

This chain joins TRBV19 and TRBJ1-1, with TRBD1 matching 8 bases. The CDR3 has 15 amino acids. Germline V gives CDR1 LNHDA, CDR2 SQIVND (reference sequence). The V segment lost 9 bases and the J segment 1 base; nucleotides outside the gene matches: 10. CDR3 protein: CASELQGEGNTEAFF. In DNA form, the CDR3 reads TGTGCCAGCGAATTACAGGGGGAGGGGAACACTGAAGCTTTCTTT.

The chain recombines TRBV9 with TRBJ2-7; 7 bases fit TRBD1. Germline values: CDR1 SGDLS, CDR2 YYNGEE. The CDR3 totals 16 residues. V lost 0 bases to trimming and J lost 2 bases; unmatched junction nucleotides: 8. The CDR3 protein is CASSVAPPTGTYEQYF. CDR3 in DNA: TGTGCCAGCAGCGTAGCTCCCCCGACAGGGACCTACGAGCAGTACTTC.

The J gene is TRBJ2-7, the V gene TRBV6-5; 8 positions match TRBD2. CDR3 length equals 14 residues. CDR1 MNHEY and CDR2 SVGAGI come from the germline V gene. V gave up 10 bases and J gave up 2 bases; unmatched junction bases: 10. CDR3 protein: CATARAGGTYEQYF. The DNA for the CDR3 is TGTGCCACTGCACGCGCGGGGGGCACCTACGAGCAGTACTTC.

The V and J genes are TRBV29-1 and TRBJ2-5, with 7 bases that match TRBD1. V was pared by 6 bases and J by 2 bases, with 9 bases of the junction left unmatched. The CDR3 has 14 amino acids. Per germline, CDR1 SQVTM and CDR2 ANQGSEA. The CDR3 sequence is CSVPTGQLQETQYF. The CDR3 DNA is TGCAGCGTCCCGACGGGACAGCTTCAAGAGACCCAGTACTTC.

This rearrangement joins TRBV27 to TRBJ2-1; TRBD2 agrees at 9 bases. CDR3 length: 15 residues. The germline V gene has CDR1 MNHEY and CDR2 SMNVEV (reference sequence). Trimming took 6 bases from V and 3 from J; bases not matched to a gene: 6. The CDR3 nucleotides read TGTGCCAGCAGCCAGACGCGGGGGGGCTACAATGAGCAGTTCTTC. Amino acid sequence: CASSQTRGGYNEQFF.